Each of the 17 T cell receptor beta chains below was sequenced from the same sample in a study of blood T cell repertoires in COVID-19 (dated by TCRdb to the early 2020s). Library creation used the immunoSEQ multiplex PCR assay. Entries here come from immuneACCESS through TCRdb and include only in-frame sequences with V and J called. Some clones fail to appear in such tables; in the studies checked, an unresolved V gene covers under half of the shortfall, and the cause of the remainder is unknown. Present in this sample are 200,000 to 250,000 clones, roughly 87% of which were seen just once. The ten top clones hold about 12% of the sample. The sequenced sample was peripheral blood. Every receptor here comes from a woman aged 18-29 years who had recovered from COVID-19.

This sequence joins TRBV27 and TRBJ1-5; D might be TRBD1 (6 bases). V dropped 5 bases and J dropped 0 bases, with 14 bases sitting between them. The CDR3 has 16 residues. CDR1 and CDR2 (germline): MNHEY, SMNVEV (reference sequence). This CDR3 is CASSATGDYSNQPQHF. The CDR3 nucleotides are TGTGCCAGCAGTGCGACAGGAGACTATAGCAATCAGCCCCAGCATTTT.

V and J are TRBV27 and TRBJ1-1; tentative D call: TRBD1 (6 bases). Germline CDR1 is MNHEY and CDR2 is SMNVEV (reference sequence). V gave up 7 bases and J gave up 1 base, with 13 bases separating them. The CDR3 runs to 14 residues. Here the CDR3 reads CASNTVQGNTEAFF. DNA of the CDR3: TGTGCCAGCAACACGGTACAGGGGAACACTGAAGCTTTCTTT.

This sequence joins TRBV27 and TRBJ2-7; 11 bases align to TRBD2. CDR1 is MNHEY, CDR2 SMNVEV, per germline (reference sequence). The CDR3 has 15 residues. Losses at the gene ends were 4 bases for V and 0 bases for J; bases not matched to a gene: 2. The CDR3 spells CASSSGTSGSYEQYF. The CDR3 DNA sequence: TGTGCCAGCAGTTCAGGGACTAGCGGCTCCTACGAGCAGTACTTC.

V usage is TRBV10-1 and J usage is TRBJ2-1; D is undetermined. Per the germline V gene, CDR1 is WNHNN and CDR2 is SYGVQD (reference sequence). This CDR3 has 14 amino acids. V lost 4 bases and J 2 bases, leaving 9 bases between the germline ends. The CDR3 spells CASSGPGTYNEQFF. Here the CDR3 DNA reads TGCGCCAGCAGTGGGCCAGGTACCTACAATGAGCAGTTCTTC.

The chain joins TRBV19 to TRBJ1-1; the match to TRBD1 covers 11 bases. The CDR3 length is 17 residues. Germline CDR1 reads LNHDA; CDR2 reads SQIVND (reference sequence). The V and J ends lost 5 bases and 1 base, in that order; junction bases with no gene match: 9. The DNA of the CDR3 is TGTGCCAGTAGTCGGGACAGGGGGATAAGCTCGAACACTGAAGCTTTCTTT. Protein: CASSRDRGISSNTEAFF.

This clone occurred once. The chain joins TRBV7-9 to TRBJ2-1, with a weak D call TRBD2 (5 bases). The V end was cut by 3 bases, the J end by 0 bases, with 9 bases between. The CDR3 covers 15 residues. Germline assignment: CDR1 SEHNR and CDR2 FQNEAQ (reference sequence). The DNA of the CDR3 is TGTGCCAGCAGCTTTAGCGTTCTCTCCTACAATGAGCAGTTCTTC. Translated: CASSFSVLSYNEQFF.

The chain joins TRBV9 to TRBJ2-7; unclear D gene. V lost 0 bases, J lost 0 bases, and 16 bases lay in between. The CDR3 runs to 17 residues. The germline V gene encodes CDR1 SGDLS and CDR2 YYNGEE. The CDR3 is CASSVDGSSPPSYEQYF. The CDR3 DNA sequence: TGTGCCAGCAGCGTAGACGGGTCTTCCCCCCCCTCCTACGAGCAGTACTTC. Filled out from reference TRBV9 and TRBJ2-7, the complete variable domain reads DSGVTQTPKHLITATGQRVTLRCSPRSGDLSVYWYQQSLDQGLQFLIQYYNGEERAKGNILERFSAQQFPDLHSELNLSSLELGDSALYFCASSVDGSSPPSYEQYFGPGTRLTVT.

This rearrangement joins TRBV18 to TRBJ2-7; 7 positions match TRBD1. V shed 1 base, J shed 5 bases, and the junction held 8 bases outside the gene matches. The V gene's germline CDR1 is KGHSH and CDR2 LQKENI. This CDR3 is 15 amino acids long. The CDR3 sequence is CASSPRQGEINEQYF. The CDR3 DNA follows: TGTGCCAGCTCACCACGGCAGGGGGAAATCAACGAGCAGTACTTC. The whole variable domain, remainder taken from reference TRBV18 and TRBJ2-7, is NAGVMQNPRHLVRRRGQEARLRCSPMKGHSHVYWYRQLPEEGLKFMVYLQKENIIDESGMPKERFSAEFPKEGPSILRIQQVVRGDSAAYFCASSPRQGEINEQYFGPGTRLTVT.

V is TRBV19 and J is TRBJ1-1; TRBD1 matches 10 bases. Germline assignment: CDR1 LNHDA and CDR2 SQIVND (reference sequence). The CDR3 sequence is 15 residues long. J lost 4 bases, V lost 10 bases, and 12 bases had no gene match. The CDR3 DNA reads TGTGCCATCAATCCCGGGACAGGGGCGGGCACTGAAGCTTTCTTT. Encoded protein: CAINPGTGAGTEAFF.

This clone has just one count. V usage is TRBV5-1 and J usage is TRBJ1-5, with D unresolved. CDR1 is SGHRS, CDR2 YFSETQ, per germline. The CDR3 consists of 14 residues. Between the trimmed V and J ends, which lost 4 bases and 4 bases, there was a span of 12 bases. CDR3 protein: CASSPDFGNQPQHF. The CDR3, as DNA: TGCGCCAGCAGCCCCGACTTTGGAAATCAGCCCCAGCATTTT. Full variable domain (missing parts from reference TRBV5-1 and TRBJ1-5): KAGVTQTPRYLIKTRGQQVTLSCSPISGHRSVSWYQQTPGQGLQFLFEYFSETQRNKGNFPGRFSGRQFSNSRSEMNVSTLELGDSALYLCASSPDFGNQPQHFGDGTRLSIL.

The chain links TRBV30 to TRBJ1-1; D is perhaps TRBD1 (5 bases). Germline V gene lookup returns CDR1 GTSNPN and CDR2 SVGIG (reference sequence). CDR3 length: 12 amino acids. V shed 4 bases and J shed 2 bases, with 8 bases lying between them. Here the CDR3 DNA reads TGTGCCTGGACCGACAGTAACACTGAAGCTTTCTTT. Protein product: CAWTDSNTEAFF.

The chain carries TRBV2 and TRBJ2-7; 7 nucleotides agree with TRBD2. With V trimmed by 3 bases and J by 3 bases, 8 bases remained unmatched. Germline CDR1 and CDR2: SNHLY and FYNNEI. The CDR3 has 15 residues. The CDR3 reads CASSEASGPYYEQYF. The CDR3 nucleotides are TGTGCCAGCAGTGAGGCTAGCGGCCCTTACTACGAGCAGTACTTC.

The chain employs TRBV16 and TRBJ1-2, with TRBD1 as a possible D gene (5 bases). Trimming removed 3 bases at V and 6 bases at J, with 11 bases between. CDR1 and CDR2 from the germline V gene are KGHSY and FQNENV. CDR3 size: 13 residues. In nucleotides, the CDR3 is TGTGCCAGCAGCCAGTTACTCAGGGATGGCTACACCTTC. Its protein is CASSQLLRDGYTF. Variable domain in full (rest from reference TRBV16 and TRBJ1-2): GEEVAQTPKHLVRGEGQKAKLYCAPIKGHSYVFWYQQVLKNEFKFLISFQNENVFDETGMPKERFSAKCLPNSPCSLEIQATKLEDSAVYFCASSQLLRDGYTFGSGTRLTVV.

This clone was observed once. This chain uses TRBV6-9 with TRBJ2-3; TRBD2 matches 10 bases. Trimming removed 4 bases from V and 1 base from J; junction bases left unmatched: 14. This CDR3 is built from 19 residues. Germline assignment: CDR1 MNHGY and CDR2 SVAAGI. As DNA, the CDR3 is TGTGCCAGCAGTTTATTTATCTTTTTCCTAGCGGGAGGCACAGATACGCAGTATTTT. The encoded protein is CASSLFIFFLAGGTDTQYF.

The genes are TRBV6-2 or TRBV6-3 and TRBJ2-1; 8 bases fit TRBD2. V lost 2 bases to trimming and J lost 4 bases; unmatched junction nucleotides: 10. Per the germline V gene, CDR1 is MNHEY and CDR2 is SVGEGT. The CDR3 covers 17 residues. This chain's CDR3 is CASSYGTPSGSYNEQFF. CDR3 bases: TGTGCCAGCAGTTACGGAACCCCCAGCGGGAGTTACAATGAGCAGTTCTTC.

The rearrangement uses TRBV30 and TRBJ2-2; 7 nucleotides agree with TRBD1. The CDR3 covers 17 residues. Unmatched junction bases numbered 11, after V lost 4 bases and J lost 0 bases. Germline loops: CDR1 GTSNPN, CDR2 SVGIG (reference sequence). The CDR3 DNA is TGTGCCTGGACAGGGGGAGAGGGGACCCCGAACACCGGGGAGCTGTTTTTT. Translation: CAWTGGEGTPNTGELFF.

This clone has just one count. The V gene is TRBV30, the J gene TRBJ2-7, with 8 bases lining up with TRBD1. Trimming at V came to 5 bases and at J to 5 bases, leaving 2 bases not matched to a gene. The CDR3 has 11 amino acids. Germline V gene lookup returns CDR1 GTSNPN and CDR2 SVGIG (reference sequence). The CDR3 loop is CAWDRGDEQYF. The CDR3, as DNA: TGTGCCTGGGACAGGGGCGACGAGCAGTACTTC.